The 25 T cell receptor beta chains in this list originate from one sample, sequenced in a study of human T cells and chemical hapten exposure. Time point denoted: healthy volunteer bleed at 2 weeks. From whole blood left unfractionated, total RNA was extracted. TCRdb re-called the RACE reads through MiXCR, storing one row per CDR3 protein. This table holds about 50,000 distinct CDR3 sequences, approximately 4.5% found once. The specimen was whole blood. The receptors were gathered from a female donor in good health. Some clones in this sample may be carry-over from other donors' samples.

This clonotype was seen ten or more times. The DNA of the CDR3 is TGTGCCAGCAGTTACGGAAGAGGCCCTAGCACAGATACGCAGTATTTT. This gives the protein CASSYGRGPSTDTQYF. The chain couples TRBV6-5 to TRBJ2-3; the D is unclear. Germline assignment: CDR1 MNHEY and CDR2 SVGAGI. The V and J ends lost 2 bases and 0 bases respectively, with 12 bases between them. The CDR3 spans 16 residues.

This clonotype has a count of ten or more. The chain links TRBV6-2 or TRBV6-3 to TRBJ2-1, with 9 positions matching TRBD2. Trimming at V came to 5 bases and at J to 3 bases, leaving 8 bases not matched to a gene. Per the germline V gene, CDR1 is MNHEY and CDR2 is SVGEGT. This CDR3 spans 16 amino acids. CDR3 protein: CASSPFKRGVYNEQFF. CDR3 coding DNA: TGTGCCAGCAGTCCATTTAAGCGGGGGGTCTACAATGAGCAGTTCTTC.

In this sample, this clonotype turned up many times. J is TRBJ1-2 and V is TRBV12-3 or TRBV12-4; no reliable D call. The CDR3 is made up of 14 amino acids. The ends were cut back, 3 bases at V and 4 bases at J, with 12 bases in the middle. Written as DNA, the CDR3 is TGTGCCAGCAGTTTCTTCCCAGGACGCTATGGCTACACCTTC. This gives the protein CASSFFPGRYGYTF.

This clonotype occurred a few times. The chain uses TRBV6-5 and TRBJ1-1; 11 bases line up with TRBD1. Germline V CDR1 and CDR2: MNHEY, SVGAGI. J lost 5 bases, V lost 5 bases, and 10 bases had no gene match. The CDR3 extends over 16 amino acids. CDR3 coding DNA: TGTGCCAGCAGTCCCCCCGGGACAGGGGGAGAAACTGAAGCTTTCTTT. Protein: CASSPPGTGGETEAFF.

A note on this clonotype: A much bigger clone sits one base away, suggesting this may be a read error. The CDR3 ends on some other residue instead of the conserved phenylalanine or tryptophan, so this is likely a read error. CDR3 region: CASSPSGGSYNEQFI. The DNA for the CDR3 is TGTGCCAGCAGCCCCTCAGGGGGCTCCTACAATGAGCAGTTCATC. The chain combines TRBV6-4 with TRBJ2-1, with 7 positions matching TRBD1. V lost 6 bases, J lost 0 bases, and 5 bases stayed unmatched. In germline, CDR1 is MRHNA, CDR2 SNTAGT. CDR3 length: 15 amino acids.

This clonotype was observed at least ten times. The V gene is TRBV4-2, the J gene TRBJ1-1, with D unclear. The germline V gene encodes CDR1 LGHNA and CDR2 YNFKEQ. This CDR3 has 19 residues. V lost 0 bases to trimming and J lost 0 bases, with 20 bases between them. CDR3 sequence reads: CASSQDYGTAWGMNTEAFF. In DNA, the CDR3 is TGTGCCAGCAGCCAAGATTATGGTACAGCTTGGGGTATGAACACTGAAGCTTTCTTT.

This clonotype was counted at least ten times. The chain employs TRBV12-3 or TRBV12-4 and TRBJ2-3; tentative D call: TRBD2 (6 bases). The CDR3 sequence is 16 residues long. Trimming stripped 7 bases from V and 5 bases from J, with 22 bases between. The CDR3 DNA reads TGTGCCAGCAAGGTGGCGGGGACTCACATTGTAGATACGCAGTATTTT. It codes for CASKVAGTHIVDTQYF.

The rearrangement links TRBV25-1 to TRBJ2-7; D is undetermined. Germline CDR1 MGHDK, CDR2 SYGVNS. CDR3 length equals 15 residues. Trimming removed 3 bases at V and 4 bases at J, with 16 bases between. CDR3 nucleotide sequence: TGTGCCAGCAGTGAGTTTGGAGCTATGAGTTACGAGCAGTACTTC. It translates to CASSEFGAMSYEQYF.

Of note for this clonotype: A far larger clone is only one base removed, so a read error is likely. The chain employs TRBV7-3 and TRBJ2-3; TRBD2 agrees at 10 bases. The CDR3 sequence is 14 residues long. The V gene's germline CDR1 is SGHTA and CDR2 FQGTGA. Trimming cost V 4 bases and J 3 bases; bases outside gene matches: 1. In DNA, the CDR3 is TGTGCCAGCAGCTCGGGACTAGCGACAGATACGCAGTATTTT. It encodes CASSSGLATDTQYF.

This clonotype was counted at least ten times. The chain recombines TRBV6-5 with TRBJ1-2; no firm D call. Germline V gives CDR1 MNHEY, CDR2 SVGAGI. CDR3 length equals 18 residues. Trimming left V 2 bases short and J 2 bases short, with 21 bases between. The CDR3 DNA follows: TGTGCCAGCAGTTACGGTTACCCTCCTGAAGTGGGAAACTATGGCTACACCTTC. Translated: CASSYGYPPEVGNYGYTF.

This clonotype showed up many times. The V and J genes are TRBV6-6 and TRBJ2-2; D unclear. The germline V gene has CDR1 MNHNY and CDR2 SVGAGI (reference sequence). The CDR3 has 12 amino acids. Trimming cost V 2 bases and J 5 bases, with 3 bases left between them. CDR3 in amino acids: CASSYQTGELFF. CDR3 coding DNA: TGTGCCAGCAGTTACCAGACCGGGGAGCTGTTTTTT.

This clonotype was observed many times. The chain links TRBV18 to TRBJ1-1; tentative D call: TRBD1 (6 bases). The CDR3 covers 14 residues. Trimming took 6 bases from V and 9 from J, leaving 20 bases between them. The germline CDR1 and CDR2 sequences are KGHSH and LQKENI. In DNA, the CDR3 is TGTGCCAGCTCCCTCGGGACCCCGGGGGCGCAAGCTTTCTTT. Residues: CASSLGTPGAQAFF.

This clonotype was observed at least ten times. This chain joins TRBV27 and TRBJ1-5; 7 nucleotides match TRBD1. J lost 6 bases, V lost 4 bases, and 15 bases had no gene match. The CDR3 spans 17 residues. CDR1 and CDR2 from the germline V gene are MNHEY and SMNVEV (reference sequence). This CDR3 is CASSSYPPTGSRQPQHF. Written as DNA, the CDR3 is TGTGCCAGCAGTTCATACCCTCCGACAGGGAGTCGTCAGCCCCAGCATTTT.

This clonotype was counted at least ten times. The gene calls are TRBV10-3 and TRBJ2-2; TRBD1 agrees at 9 bases. This CDR3 has 15 amino acids. Germline CDR1 ENHRY, CDR2 SYGVKD. With 11 bases clipped from V and 6 bases from J, the junction kept 13 bases outside the gene matches. The CDR3 DNA sequence: TGTGCCTCTGGACCGGGGACAGGGTCGTCCGGGGAGCTGTTTTTT. Translation: CASGPGTGSSGELFF.

This clonotype was seen only a few times. This chain connects TRBV6-6 to TRBJ2-7; tentative D call: TRBD2 (5 bases). The CDR3 has 12 amino acids. In germline, CDR1 is MNHNY, CDR2 SVGAGI (reference sequence). V was shortened by 8 bases and J by 7 bases, with 15 bases between the two germline ends. The DNA for the CDR3 is TGTGCCAGCTCCCTGGGGAGTTGGGAGCAGTACTTC. Translating gives CASSLGSWEQYF.

This clonotype was counted at least ten times. This rearrangement joins TRBV5-5 to TRBJ1-4; D gene ambiguous. Looked up from germline, CDR1 is SGHKS and CDR2 is YYEKEE (reference sequence). The CDR3 is 16 amino acids. V was pared by 4 bases and J by 8 bases, with 21 bases between. The CDR3 coding sequence is TGTGCCAGCAGCCCCTTTCGGGCCAGGAGTAACGAAAAACTGTTTTTT. Protein sequence: CASSPFRARSNEKLFF.

This clonotype was picked up many times. CDR3 residues: CASNKGVVGYEQYF. DNA for the CDR3: TGTGCCAGCAATAAGGGGGTGGTGGGGTACGAGCAGTACTTC. The rearrangement uses TRBV12-3 or TRBV12-4 and TRBJ2-7; D is possibly TRBD1 (6 bases). The CDR3 sequence is 14 residues long. Deletions cut 7 bases from V and 4 bases from J, with 17 bases between.

This clonotype was counted a few times. The CDR3 coding sequence is TGTGCCAGCCTCTTAGGAGAGACCCAGTACTTC. Translation gives CASLLGETQYF. The rearrangement joins TRBV2 to TRBJ2-5, with unresolved D. The germline CDR1 and CDR2 sequences are SNHLY and FYNNEI. This CDR3 is built from 11 residues. Trimming left V 8 bases short and J 4 bases short, with 8 bases between.

CDR3 loop: CASTQQGGADTQYF. CDR3 nucleotide sequence: TGTGCCAGCACGCAACAGGGTGGGGCAGATACGCAGTATTTT. The rearrangement uses TRBV7-9 and TRBJ2-3, with D tentatively TRBD1 (6 bases). Germline V gene sequence: CDR1 SEHNR, CDR2 FQNEAQ (reference sequence). The germline V and J ends were trimmed by 7 bases and 4 bases, with 15 bases remaining between them. This CDR3 region has 14 residues.

This clonotype came up many times. V is TRBV21-1 and J is TRBJ2-6; the table gives TRBD1 as D, unverified against the DNA. TRBV21-1 is noted as a pseudogene. The CDR3 covers 18 residues. CDR3 nucleotide sequence: TGTGCCAGCAGCAATGACAGGGGTCGGACGTCTGGGGCCAACGTCCTGACTTTC. Protein sequence: CASSNDRGRTSGANVLTF.

This clonotype occurred once. A clone one base away is much larger, so this may be a read error. This chain uses TRBV20-1 with TRBJ2-7; no clear D. The CDR3 totals 13 residues. CDR1 is DFQATT and CDR2 is SNEGSKA in the germline V gene (reference sequence). V was shortened by 4 bases and J by 4 bases, with 14 bases between the two germline ends. CDR3 amino acids: CSAKSWTGYEQYF. The CDR3 region has the DNA TGCAGTGCTAAAAGCTGGACGGGTTACGAGCAGTACTTC.

The table lists this clonotype with many counts. The V gene is TRBV12-3 or TRBV12-4, the J gene TRBJ2-5, with D possibly TRBD1 on 5 matching bases. V lost 10 bases, J lost 1 base, and 10 bases lay in between. This CDR3 contains 12 residues. The CDR3 reads CATQGFQETQYF. The CDR3 DNA sequence: TGTGCCACCCAGGGTTTCCAAGAGACCCAGTACTTC.

The rearrangement joins TRBV7-2 to TRBJ2-7, with 9 bases aligning to TRBD2. With V trimmed by 6 bases and J by 2 bases, 8 bases remained unmatched. The CDR3 covers 15 residues. Germline V gene sequence: CDR1 SGHTA, CDR2 FQGNSA. CDR3 coding DNA: TGTGCCAGCAGGGCGGGAGGGGGTCGTACCTACGAGCAGTACTTC. Protein sequence: CASRAGGGRTYEQYF.

This clonotype was recorded many times. J is TRBJ2-7 and V is TRBV2, with 7 bases lining up with TRBD1. V was clipped by 6 bases and J by 4 bases; unmatched bases: 12. The CDR3 runs 15 residues. The germline CDR1 and CDR2 sequences are SNHLY and FYNNEI. The CDR3 here is CASSQEGARLYEQYF. The CDR3 bases are TGTGCCAGCAGCCAAGAGGGGGCAAGACTATACGAGCAGTACTTC.

The table lists this clonotype with many counts. The J gene is TRBJ1-6, the V gene TRBV20-1; the D gene is possibly TRBD1 (5 bases). Germline values: CDR1 DFQATT, CDR2 SNEGSKA (reference sequence). V lost 7 bases, J lost 1 base, and 14 bases lay in between. This CDR3 is built from 15 residues. The chain's CDR3 is CSGLTGGSYNSPLHF. DNA for the CDR3: TGCAGTGGACTCACAGGAGGGTCCTATAATTCACCCCTCCACTTT.